This note documents a single TCR beta chain sequence. What it recognizes is unknown. Assay: immunoSEQ multiplex PCR; the TCRdb copy retains only in-frame clones and omits some. The sample has more than 8,000 clones, roughly 55% seen once. These data originate in a study of cytotoxic CD8 clonotypes in ibrutinib-treated CLL. Study at large: Specimens for response were gathered following a median 12 months of therapy, spanning 6 to 36.

Overall study results and limits: Sustained-remission patients were sampled at one set of times and progressing patients at different ones. Stable or contracted on treatment, public clonotypes were also uncommon. Whereas clonality rose at ibrutinib response, it declined toward baseline at progression.

The V gene lost 2 bases and the J gene lost 4 bases, with 14 bases spanning the gap. There are 15 residues in the CDR3. CDR1 and CDR2 from the germline V gene are MNHNS and SASEGT. The TCR comes from a human donor with chronic lymphocytic leukemia. V usage is TRBV6-1 and J usage is TRBJ1-2, with a tentative D call TRBD1 (6 bases). The sequencing used PBMCs, collected before ibrutinib treatment. The CDR3 DNA is TGTGCCAGCAGTGAACTCCTCGACAGGTCCTATGGCTACACCTTC. It is translated as CASSELLDRSYGYTF.